The TCR beta chain under discussion was sequenced for a study of Graves' ophthalmopathy and Graves' hyperthyroidism. Study-level background: The authors defined stable hyperthyroidism as no ophthalmopathy within 18 months of follow-up. General observations from the study: In separating ophthalmopathy from stable hyperthyroidism, a 13-signature model achieved 87.88% sensitivity and about 80% specificity. Most expanded clonotypes from thyroid (those above 0.001 frequency) were also found in blood.

Newly diagnosed hyperthyroidism donors, aged 18 to 65, duration under 2 months. CDR1 and CDR2 (germline): SEHNR, FQNEAQ (reference sequence). V was pared by 6 bases and J by 5 bases, with 16 bases between. This CDR3 comprises 15 residues. RNA transcripts served as template for amplifying TCR beta CDR3 sequences. First-round RT-PCR relied on HTBI primers, and a second-round multiplex PCR came next. TCRdb independently ran MiXCR on the multiplex PCR reads; one entry per CDR3 protein. The sample holds 500,000 to 600,000 distinct CDR3 sequences, about two fifths seen once. This clonotype was counted at least ten times. The antigen remains undetermined.

This receptor was identified in an adult man with Graves' hyperthyroidism. The chain recombines TRBV7-9 with TRBJ2-2; possibly TRBD2 for D (6 bases). Input material: peripheral blood or thyroid tissue (not recorded which). CDR3 sequence (DNA): TGTGCCAGCAGGGCTGTCCTTGGGGGGACCGGGGAGCTGTTTTTT. Translation: CASRAVLGGTGELFF.